This T cell receptor (beta chain) was identified during a study of glioma-infiltrating T cells. Whole-study findings and limits: Above-expected tissue-blood divergence occurred in all gliomas, most in low-grade ones. Very few CDR3 sequences were shared between tissue and blood.

On this clonotype: Its antigen is undetermined. This may be a read error, as it is one base from a much larger clone.

Using RNA template, CDR3s of TCR alpha and beta were amplified with iRepertoire arm-PCR. Tissue mRNA or PBMC total RNA, roughly 95-400 ng, went into one-step reverse transcription and amplification. TCRdb re-called the multiplex PCR reads with MiXCR, one entry per CDR3 protein. The data show some 93,000 distinct CDR3 sequences, around 42% seen once. CDR3 size: 14 residues. CDR1 is KGHSH and CDR2 is LQKENI in the germline V gene. The source material was glioma tissue, nonneoplastic brain tissue, or PBMCs (not recorded which). The V and J genes are TRBV18 and TRBJ1-1; D is undetermined. The TCR originated in a human donor with low-grade glioma or glioblastoma, undergoing nonglioma brain surgery, or in good health (not recorded which). In DNA, the CDR3 is TGTGCCAGCCCACCAACTGAAATGAACACTGAAGCTTTCTTT. It codes for CASPPTEMNTEAFF.